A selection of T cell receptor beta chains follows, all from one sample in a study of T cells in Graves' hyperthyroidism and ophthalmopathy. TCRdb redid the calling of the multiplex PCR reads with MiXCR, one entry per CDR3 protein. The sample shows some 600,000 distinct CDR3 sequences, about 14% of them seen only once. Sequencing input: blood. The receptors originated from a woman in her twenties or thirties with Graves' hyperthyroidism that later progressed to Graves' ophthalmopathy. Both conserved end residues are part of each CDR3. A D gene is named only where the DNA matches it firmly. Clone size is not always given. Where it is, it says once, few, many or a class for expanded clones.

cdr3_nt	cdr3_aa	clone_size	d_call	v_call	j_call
TGTGCCAGCAGCTCGTACTCGGTTACTTCACGTCCCACCTTC	CASSSYSVTSRPTF	many	-	TRBV7-2	TRBJ1-2
TGTGCCAGCAGGGACGGCCCTAACTATGGCTACACCTTC	CASRDGPNYGYTF	many	-	TRBV6-1	TRBJ1-2
TGTGCCTGGAACCTAACTCCTAAAGGGGCCCAGTACTTC	CAWNLTPKGAQYF	many	-	TRBV30	TRBJ2-5
TGTGCCACCAGTGGTGGGACCAGCTCCTACAATGAGCAGTTCTTC	CATSGGTSSYNEQFF	many	-	TRBV24-1	TRBJ2-1
TGTGCCACCCAACCCCTAACAGGCACCGAGCAGTACTTC	CATQPLTGTEQYF	-	-	TRBV25-1	TRBJ2-7
TGTGCCAGCAGCCTGTGGGGCACCCCTTATGACTATGGCTACACCTTC	CASSLWGTPYDYGYTF	many	-	TRBV2	TRBJ1-2
TGTGCCATCAGAGCGCGTCCCTTCACAGATACGCAGTATTTT	CAIRARPFTDTQYF	many	-	TRBV10-3	TRBJ2-3
TGTGCCAGCAGTGGGACGGGACGGATCTACAATGAGCAGTTCTTC	CASSGTGRIYNEQFF	-	-	TRBV27	TRBJ2-1
TGTGCCAGCGCCGAAGGGACGGTGAACACCGGGGAGCTGTTTTTT	CASAEGTVNTGELFF	many	-	TRBV7-9	TRBJ2-2
TGTGCCAGCAGCTTGAGGACTAAAGCAGCGGGAGTTACCTACAATGAGCAGTTCTTC	CASSLRTKAAGVTYNEQFF	-	TRBD2	TRBV7-2	TRBJ2-1
TGTGCCAGCAGCCCTGGGACGGCTGCCAATTCACCCCTCCACTTT	CASSPGTAANSPLHF	many	-	TRBV27	TRBJ1-6
TGTGCCAGCAGTGAATCGGGCGGGGGCACAGATACGCAGTATTTT	CASSESGGGTDTQYF	many	-	TRBV6-1	TRBJ2-3
TGTGCCAGTAGTATCCAATATGGGACAGGGTCCTACGAGCAGTACTTC	CASSIQYGTGSYEQYF	few	TRBD1	TRBV19	TRBJ2-7
TGCAGTGCTAGAGAGATGGGACTAGGGTCCAATGAGCAGTTCTTC	CSAREMGLGSNEQFF	few	TRBD2	TRBV20-1	TRBJ2-1
TGTGCCGGGACTGAGGGGTTTTACACAGATACGCAGTATTTT	CAGTEGFYTDTQYF	few	-	TRBV2	TRBJ2-3
TGTGCCAGCAGCCAACTGTTGAACACTGAAGCTTTCTTT	CASSQLLNTEAFF	many	-	TRBV14	TRBJ1-1
TGTGCCAGCAGCTTGGTTTCCGTTGGGGAGCTGTTTTTT	CASSLVSVGELFF	-	-	TRBV27	TRBJ2-2
TGTGCCAGCCGATTAGGAAAAGCTAACTATGGCTACACCTTC	CASRLGKANYGYTF	many	-	TRBV28	TRBJ1-2
TGTGCCAGCTCATCGGACCGGGTAAGAACCTACGAGCAGTACTTC	CASSSDRVRTYEQYF	many	-	TRBV18	TRBJ2-7
TGCAGTGCCCCTGATAGGGGTTACGAGCAGTACTTC	CSAPDRGYEQYF	few	-	TRBV20-1	TRBJ2-7
TGTGCCAGCAAGGACAGGGAAAGGGGAAACACCATATATTTT	CASKDRERGNTIYF	few	TRBD1	TRBV27	TRBJ1-3
TGCGCCAGCAGCTTCCGGGACAGGGGCACTGAAGCTTTCTTT	CASSFRDRGTEAFF	many	TRBD1	TRBV5-1	TRBJ1-1
TGTGCCAGTAGTAAGGGGGAGGGAATGCCCGTGGGGGAGCTGTTTTTT	CASSKGEGMPVGELFF	many	-	TRBV19	TRBJ2-2
TGTGCCAGCACGGACCGCACAGGCTATGGCTACACCTTC	CASTDRTGYGYTF	few	-	TRBV19	TRBJ1-2
TGTGCCAGTGGGCCCGGGACAGGATTGACAGATACGCAGTATTTT	CASGPGTGLTDTQYF	many	TRBD1	TRBV6-1	TRBJ2-3
TGTGCCAGCAGTTTTAGAGCGGAGACAGATACGCAGTATTTT	CASSFRAETDTQYF	many	-	TRBV12-3/TRBV12-4	TRBJ2-3
TGTGCCAGCAGCTTGGGAGGGCTCGTTACTGAAGCTTTCTTT	CASSLGGLVTEAFF	many	-	TRBV5-6	TRBJ1-1
TGTGCCAGCAGCCCCCGGGGGGTGGACTATGGCTACACCTTC	CASSPRGVDYGYTF	many	-	TRBV11-2	TRBJ1-2
TGCAGTGCAACTACGGACAGCGCCCAGACTTACGAGCAGTACTTC	CSATTDSAQTYEQYF	-	-	TRBV20-1	TRBJ2-7
TGTGCCAGCAGTTATACAGGGAACCCCTACGAGCAGTACTTC	CASSYTGNPYEQYF	many	-	TRBV12-3/TRBV12-4	TRBJ2-7
TGTGCCAGCAGCTTAGTAGCAGGGATCAATGAAAAACTGTTTTTT	CASSLVAGINEKLFF	many	-	TRBV11-2	TRBJ1-4
TGTGCCACCCCGACAGGGACTGAGCAGCCCCAGCATTTT	CATPTGTEQPQHF	-	TRBD1	TRBV24-1	TRBJ1-5
TGCAGTGCCCGAGCGCGGACTGAAGCTTTCTTT	CSARARTEAFF	many	-	TRBV20-1	TRBJ1-1
TGTGCCAGCAGCTTATTATCTAGCGGGAGGCACAATGAGCAGTTCTTC	CASSLLSSGRHNEQFF	many	TRBD2	TRBV7-8	TRBJ2-1
TGTGCCAGCAGTGACTCGAGGGTCTCTGGGGCCAACGTCCTGACTTTC	CASSDSRVSGANVLTF	many	-	TRBV6-4	TRBJ2-6
TGTGCCAGCAGCCCCGCCGGGACAGGGGGAAATTCACCCCTCCACTTT	CASSPAGTGGNSPLHF	many	TRBD1	TRBV3-1	TRBJ1-6
TGTGCCAGCAGCCCATCGCTAGCGGGAGACACAGATACGCAGTATTTT	CASSPSLAGDTDTQYF	many	TRBD2	TRBV11-2	TRBJ2-3
TGTGCCAGCGGACTTTGGGGGTCCGCTTACGAGCAGTACTTC	CASGLWGSAYEQYF	many	-	TRBV6-2/TRBV6-3	TRBJ2-7
TGTGCCAGCAGGGGAGGGGGACACACCGGGGAGCTGTTTTTT	CASRGGGHTGELFF	many	-	TRBV9	TRBJ2-2
TGTGCCACCAGTGACCTGACAGAGAACACCGGGGAGCTGTTTTTT	CATSDLTENTGELFF	few	-	TRBV24-1	TRBJ2-2
TGTGCCAGCATGGACGGGGCCCGCACAGATACGCAGTATTTT	CASMDGARTDTQYF	many	-	TRBV28	TRBJ2-3
TGTGCCAGCAGCCGCACGAGGGGGCAGGAGTATAATTCACCCCTCCACTTT	CASSRTRGQEYNSPLHF	-	TRBD1	TRBV7-9	TRBJ1-6
TGTGCCAGCAGCCTTCGCGGGGGATCGGGCACTGAAGCTTTCTTT	CASSLRGGSGTEAFF	many	-	TRBV3-1	TRBJ1-1